This TCR beta chain was retrieved from a study of beta chain features in type 1 diabetes. Study-level findings and limits: A PCR bias possibly favoring shorter templates would apply equally to patients and controls.

Since all of the isolated RNA was reverse transcribed, expressed TCRB transcripts were what got sequenced. Sequencing was performed with immunoSEQ multiplex PCR; in TCRdb, only in-frame clones are kept and a portion is missing. The sample has about 370,000 clones, about 15% seen once. Central memory, naive, regulatory and stem cell-like memory CD4+ cells were sorted by CD45RO/CCR7/CD25/CD127/CD95/CD27. The CDR3 has 14 residues. From germline, CDR1 is SGHAT and CDR2 FQNNGV. The trim removed 3 bases at V and 6 bases at J, leaving 2 bases unmatched. There are a few counts of this clone. What it binds is not known.

The receptor comes from a woman between 18 and 29 years old in good health. V and J are TRBV11-2 and TRBJ2-1; 10 nucleotides align to TRBD1. The specimen was naive CD4+ T cells from blood. DNA of the CDR3: TGTGCCAGCAGCTTCGGGACAGGGGTCAATGAGCAGTTCTTC. This codes for CASSFGTGVNEQFF. Using reference TRBV11-2 and TRBJ2-1 for the parts outside the CDR3, the full variable domain is EAGVAQSPRYKIIEKRQSVAFWCNPISGHATLYWYQQILGQGPKLLIQFQNNGVVDDSQLPKDRFSAERLKGVDSTLKIQPAKLEDSAVYLCASSFGTGVNEQFFGPGTRLTVL.